One sample yielded the 29 T cell receptor beta chains listed below, sequenced in a study of blood T cell repertoires in COVID-19. Only in-frame clones appear in the TCRdb table, and some are missing; sequencing was by immunoSEQ multiplex PCR. The data contain 150,000 to 200,000 clones, approximately 86% of them singletons. Material: peripheral blood. Receptor source: a man aged 40-55 years with active or convalescent COVID-19.

This clone occurred a few times. This chain uses TRBV12-5 with TRBJ2-7, with D perhaps TRBD1 (6 bases). The germline V gene has CDR1 LGHNT and CDR2 FRNRAP. The CDR3 consists of 15 residues. Trimming removed 1 base at V and 3 bases at J, with 13 bases between. Written as DNA, the CDR3 is TGTGCTAGTGGTTTGGGGGGGCGGAGACTCTACGAGCAGTACTTC. Protein: CASGLGGRRLYEQYF.

J is TRBJ2-5 and V is TRBV11-3, with D possibly matching TRBD1 (5 bases). CDR3 length: 13 amino acids. Looked up from germline, CDR1 is SGHNT and CDR2 is YENEEA. The germline V and J ends were trimmed by 2 bases and 4 bases, with 8 bases remaining between them. In DNA form, the CDR3 reads TGTGCCAGCAGCTTAAACAGGATAGAGACCCAGTACTTC. Its protein is CASSLNRIETQYF.

This rearrangement joins TRBV3-1 (or the pseudogene TRBV3-2) to TRBJ2-6; D is undetermined. The CDR3 has 15 amino acids. In germline, CDR1 is LGHDT, CDR2 YNNKEL (reference sequence). Trimming removed 3 bases from V and 0 bases from J, with 6 bases in between. The CDR3 sequence is CASSHGSSGANVLTF. The CDR3 nucleotides are TGTGCCAGCAGCCATGGCAGCTCTGGGGCCAACGTCCTGACTTTC.

The rearrangement joins TRBV20-1 to TRBJ1-2; a weak D match, TRBD1 (5 bases). The CDR3 runs 13 residues. V lost 3 bases and J 2 bases, leaving 10 bases between the germline ends. The germline gives CDR1 DFQATT, CDR2 SNEGSKA (reference sequence). In nucleotides, the CDR3 is TGCAGTGCTAGTGAGGGGCGGAACTATGGCTACACCTTC. Its translation is CSASEGRNYGYTF.

The V call is TRBV28, the J call TRBJ1-5; maybe TRBD1 (5 bases). Trimming shortened V by 2 bases and J by 4 bases, and 12 bases separated the two germline ends. This CDR3 is built from 15 residues. Germline CDR1 is MDHEN and CDR2 is SYDVKM. CDR3 in DNA: TGTGCCAGCAGTTTAGAAGGGGTAGGGAATCAGCCCCAGCATTTT. This sequence encodes CASSLEGVGNQPQHF. Combining the CDR3 with reference TRBV28 and TRBJ1-5 gives the whole variable domain DVKVTQSSRYLVKRTGEKVFLECVQDMDHENMFWYRQDPGLGLRLIYFSYDVKMKEKGDIPEGYSVSREKKERFSLILESASTNQTSMYLCASSLEGVGNQPQHFGDGTRLSIL.

This clone was observed once. J is TRBJ2-7 and V is TRBV10-2; D remains unclear. CDR1 and CDR2 (germline): WSHSY, SAAADI. V was pared by 2 bases and J by 4 bases, with 9 bases between. This CDR3 is built from 13 residues. CDR3 nucleotide sequence: TGCGCCAGCAGTGAGACCAGATCATACGAGCAGTACTTC. Its protein is CASSETRSYEQYF.

V is TRBV7-9 and J is TRBJ2-3, with 13 positions matching TRBD2. The CDR3 consists of 17 residues. In germline, CDR1 is SEHNR, CDR2 FQNEAQ (reference sequence). V lost 2 bases, J lost 0 bases, and 2 bases stayed unmatched. The CDR3: CASSLQGLAGSTDTQYF. The CDR3 DNA sequence: TGTGCCAGCAGCTTACAGGGACTAGCGGGGAGCACAGATACGCAGTATTTT. The whole variable domain, remainder taken from reference TRBV7-9 and TRBJ2-3, is DTGVSQNPRHKITKRGQNVTFRCDPISEHNRLYWYRQTLGQGPEFLTYFQNEAQLEKSRLLSDRFSAERPKGSFSTLEIQRTEQGDSAMYLCASSLQGLAGSTDTQYFGPGTRLTVL.

The chain has TRBV2 and TRBJ1-5; TRBD1 might be the D (6 bases). CDR1 and CDR2 from the germline V gene are SNHLY and FYNNEI. The V gene lost 3 bases and the J gene lost 6 bases, with 18 bases spanning the gap. This CDR3 is built from 16 residues. In DNA form, the CDR3 reads TGTGCCAGCAGTGAGAGAATATGGGGGCGCGGTCAGCCCCAGCATTTT. Translating it yields CASSERIWGRGQPQHF.

This clone appeared a few times. The chain combines TRBV6-5 with TRBJ1-1, with a weak D call TRBD1 (6 bases). CDR1 is MNHEY, CDR2 SVGAGI, per germline. V was clipped by 2 bases and J by 3 bases, with 7 bases between them. The CDR3 runs to 13 residues. This chain's CDR3 is CASSYRTDTEAFF. The CDR3 nucleotides are TGTGCCAGCAGTTACCGGACAGACACTGAAGCTTTCTTT.

The rearrangement links TRBV5-6 to TRBJ1-1; D is uncertain. The V end lost 2 bases, the J end lost 4 bases, and 12 bases lay between the germline ends. This CDR3 comprises 14 residues. Per the germline V gene, CDR1 is SGHDT and CDR2 is YYEEEE. CDR3 sequence: CASSFRWAVTEAFF. Here the CDR3 DNA reads TGTGCCAGCAGCTTCCGATGGGCAGTCACTGAAGCTTTCTTT.

V and J are TRBV3-1 (or the pseudogene TRBV3-2) and TRBJ1-5; 9 bases are shared with TRBD1. After removal of 3 bases from V and 3 bases from J, the junction contained 3 bases not matched to a gene. Germline V gives CDR1 LGHDT, CDR2 YNNKEL (reference sequence). The CDR3 covers 15 residues. The DNA of the CDR3 is TGTGCCAGCAGCCAGGGGACAGGGTACAATCAGCCCCAGCATTTT. Translated, it gives CASSQGTGYNQPQHF.

The chain joins TRBV7-3 to TRBJ2-2; D gene uncertain. CDR1 is SGHTA and CDR2 is FQGTGA in the germline V gene. The germline V and J ends were trimmed by 5 bases and 2 bases, with 15 bases remaining between them. This CDR3 is built from 16 residues. The CDR3 is CASSPNLLPNTGELFF. In DNA, the CDR3 is TGTGCCAGCAGCCCTAACTTACTCCCCAACACCGGGGAGCTGTTTTTT.

V usage is TRBV4-3 and J usage is TRBJ1-5; no firm D call. Germline V gene lookup returns CDR1 LGHNA and CDR2 YSLEER. V lost 0 bases to trimming and J lost 4 bases, with 10 bases between them. CDR3 length equals 15 residues. CDR3 sequence reads: CASSQDHGENQPQHF. The CDR3 DNA is TGCGCCAGCAGCCAAGATCACGGGGAGAATCAGCCCCAGCATTTT.

With regard to this clone: The identical CDR3 is also encoded by other nucleotide sequences in the sample. The chain combines TRBV5-1 with TRBJ1-1; TRBD1 might be the D (5 bases). CDR1 is SGHRS, CDR2 YFSETQ, per germline. The length of the CDR3 is 15 residues. V was clipped by 0 bases and J by 0 bases, with 9 bases between them. The CDR3 region is CASSLARGMNTEAFF. In DNA, the CDR3 is TGCGCCAGCAGCTTGGCTCGGGGGATGAACACTGAAGCTTTCTTT.

The rearrangement uses TRBV6-5 and TRBJ1-3; the D gene is possibly TRBD1 (5 bases). The V and J ends lost 2 bases and 0 bases respectively, with 11 bases between them. Germline V lookup: CDR1 MNHEY, CDR2 SVGAGI. The CDR3 runs 16 residues. CDR3 coding DNA: TGTGCCAGCAGTTACGGACACGTCCTCTCTGGAAACACCATATATTTT. This codes for CASSYGHVLSGNTIYF.

The J gene is TRBJ2-1, the V gene TRBV6-6, with TRBD2 matching 9 bases. Germline trimming cut 1 base from V and 10 bases from J; bases unmatched to any gene: 8. Germline V CDR1 and CDR2: MNHNY, SVGAGI (reference sequence). CDR3 length: 15 residues. CDR3 DNA: TGTGCCAGCAGTTACTACCCGGGACTAGCCCAAGAGCAGTTCTTC. Amino acid sequence: CASSYYPGLAQEQFF.

The gene calls are TRBV4-3 and TRBJ1-2, with a weak D call TRBD1 (5 bases). Trimming stripped 2 bases from V and 4 bases from J, with 17 bases between. The germline gives CDR1 LGHNA, CDR2 YSLEER. The CDR3 is 16 amino acids. The CDR3 nucleotides are TGCGCCAGCAGCCAACAATTTACGACAGTTGGCTATGGCTACACCTTC. Translation: CASSQQFTTVGYGYTF.

Here the CDR3 DNA reads TGTGCCAGCAGCCAACCGGGACTAGGGGCCTGGCAAGAGACCCAGTACTTC. Protein sequence: CASSQPGLGAWQETQYF. V usage is TRBV4-2 and J usage is TRBJ2-5; TRBD2 aligns across 8 bases. With V trimmed by 2 bases and J by 2 bases, 10 bases remained unmatched. This CDR3 is 17 amino acids long. Germline CDR1 reads LGHNA; CDR2 reads YNFKEQ.

The chain uses TRBV28 and TRBJ1-1; D gene unclear. CDR3 length: 13 residues. CDR1 is MDHEN and CDR2 is SYDVKM in the germline V gene. The V end was cut by 8 bases, the J end by 1 base, with 11 bases between. In DNA form, the CDR3 reads TGTGCCAGCGAAGGACGGGAGAACACTGAAGCTTTCTTT. Its translation is CASEGRENTEAFF.

The CDR3 spells CATSRVGDTQYF. The CDR3 DNA reads as TGTGCCACCAGCAGAGTTGGCGATACGCAGTATTTT. The chain joins TRBV15 to TRBJ2-3; D uncertain. V lost 1 base to trimming and J lost 6 bases, with 5 bases between them. The CDR3 has 12 residues. Germline CDR1 is LNHNV and CDR2 is YYDKDF (reference sequence).

This clone was seen just once. The CDR3 DNA follows: TGTGCCAGTAGTATAGATCTTTCCAGAAGCAATCAGCCCCAGCATTTT. Its translation: CASSIDLSRSNQPQHF. The chain employs TRBV19 and TRBJ1-5; D gene uncertain. The CDR3 consists of 16 residues. Per germline, CDR1 LNHDA and CDR2 SQIVND (reference sequence). Trimming left V 0 bases short and J 1 base short, with 10 bases between.

The rearrangement joins TRBV30 to TRBJ2-3, with TRBD2 matching over 8 bases. Germline V gene data show CDR1 as GTSNPN and CDR2 as SVGIG (reference sequence). This CDR3 contains 13 residues. With 4 bases clipped from V and 4 bases from J, the junction kept 4 bases outside the gene matches. The CDR3 here is CAWNGGASDTQYF. CDR3 sequence (DNA): TGTGCCTGGAACGGGGGGGCCTCAGATACGCAGTATTTT.

The CDR3 nucleotides read TGTGCCAGCAGCGTAGCTTCCCGGGGAGATACGCAGTATTTT. The encoded protein is CASSVASRGDTQYF. This chain links TRBV7-3 with TRBJ2-3, with D perhaps TRBD2 (5 bases). Germline V gene data show CDR1 as SGHTA and CDR2 as FQGTGA. The CDR3 sequence is 14 residues long. V lost 5 bases and J 5 bases, leaving 14 bases between the germline ends.

V is TRBV27 and J is TRBJ2-3; 9 bases are a match to TRBD2. With 6 bases clipped from V and 5 bases from J, the junction kept 9 bases outside the gene matches. Germline V gene sequence: CDR1 MNHEY, CDR2 SMNVEV (reference sequence). The CDR3 is made up of 15 amino acids. The CDR3 DNA reads as TGTGCCAGCAGAGATAGCGGGGGACGGGTAGATACGCAGTATTTT. Amino acid sequence: CASRDSGGRVDTQYF.

V and J are TRBV27 and TRBJ1-1, with unresolved D. The CDR3 extends over 13 amino acids. V was clipped by 3 bases and J by 5 bases, with 10 bases between them. The V gene's germline CDR1 is MNHEY and CDR2 SMNVEV (reference sequence). The CDR3 bases are TGTGCCAGCAGTTTTAGCGGGGAGACTGAAGCTTTCTTT. It is translated as CASSFSGETEAFF.

The chain has TRBV27 and TRBJ1-5, with 9 bases matching TRBD1. Germline V CDR1 and CDR2: MNHEY, SMNVEV (reference sequence). The CDR3 has 15 residues. Unmatched junction bases numbered 7, after V lost 4 bases and J lost 6 bases. In DNA form, the CDR3 reads TGTGCCAGCAGTTCCTCGACAGGGGGGTCTCAGCCCCAGCATTTT. It yields the protein CASSSSTGGSQPQHF.

This chain uses TRBV3-1 (or the pseudogene TRBV3-2) with TRBJ1-1; 8 bases are shared with TRBD1. Looked up from germline, CDR1 is LGHDT and CDR2 is YNNKEL (reference sequence). V dropped 6 bases and J dropped 1; count of bases not matched to a gene: 4. The CDR3 is 14 residues long. In DNA form, the CDR3 reads TGTGCCAGCAGGCGGACAGGGAGGAACACTGAAGCTTTCTTT. Translating gives CASRRTGRNTEAFF.

V is TRBV7-9 and J is TRBJ2-3; tentative D call: TRBD2 (6 bases). The length of the CDR3 is 14 residues. V was trimmed by 5 bases and J by 2 bases, leaving 11 bases between them. Germline-derived CDR1 and CDR2 are SEHNR and FQNEAQ (reference sequence). CDR3 coding DNA: TGTGCCAGCAGCCCCGCGGGGATCACAGATACGCAGTATTTT. Translated, it gives CASSPAGITDTQYF.

This clone appeared once. The J gene is TRBJ2-2, the V gene TRBV3-1 (or the pseudogene TRBV3-2); 8 positions match TRBD2. Germline V gene lookup returns CDR1 LGHDT and CDR2 YNNKEL (reference sequence). This CDR3 has 15 residues. The J segment lost 7 bases and the V segment lost 1 base, leaving 5 bases of the junction unmatched. The DNA of the CDR3 is TGTGCCAGCAGCCAAGGGTTCGGGACTAGCGGGGAGCTGTTTTTT. Protein: CASSQGFGTSGELFF.